This T cell receptor beta chain stems from a study of T cell responses to AZD1222 COVID-19 vaccine. Profiling relied on immunoSEQ multiplex PCR, and the TCRdb table lists in-frame clones only, not all of them. The sample carries 150,000 to 200,000 clones, around 87% recorded once. A note on this clone: No antigen is known for it.

Trimming removed 7 bases from V and 9 bases from J, with 16 bases in between. Germline values: CDR1 MNHEY, CDR2 SMNVEV (reference sequence). This CDR3 contains 12 residues. Study-level points and caveats: Repertoires were sampled only after the peak T cell response. Unmutated variant regions are reportedly targeted by nearly half of spike-specific TCRs. Increased Spike-specific TCR breadth and depth were observed after two AZD1222 doses. Possibly, clonal diversity was underestimated; donors were largely white British and included more females.

The source is an adult in good health. V is TRBV27 and J is TRBJ2-7; tentative D call: TRBD2 (5 bases). Source: peripheral blood, taken on day 0 of MenACWY control vaccination. CDR3: CASTPGGGVQYF. Written as DNA, the CDR3 is TGTGCCAGCACCCCTGGAGGTGGGGTGCAGTACTTC.